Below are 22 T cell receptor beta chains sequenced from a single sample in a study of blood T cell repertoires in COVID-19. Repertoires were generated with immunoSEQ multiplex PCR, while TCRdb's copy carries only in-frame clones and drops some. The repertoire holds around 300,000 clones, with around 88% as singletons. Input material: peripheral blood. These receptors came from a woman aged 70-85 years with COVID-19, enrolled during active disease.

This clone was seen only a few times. The CDR3 coding sequence is TGTGCCAGCAGTTTACTATTCCAAGAGACCCAGTACTTC. It specifies CASSLLFQETQYF. The chain has TRBV12-3 or TRBV12-4 and TRBJ2-5; D ambiguous. The germline V and J ends were trimmed by 2 bases and 1 base, with 5 bases remaining between them. CDR3 length: 13 amino acids.

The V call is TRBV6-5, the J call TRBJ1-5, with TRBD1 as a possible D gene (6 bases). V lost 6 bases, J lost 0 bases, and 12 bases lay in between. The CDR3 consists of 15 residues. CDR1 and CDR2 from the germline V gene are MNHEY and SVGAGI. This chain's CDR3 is CASRADRNSNQPQHF. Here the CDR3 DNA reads TGTGCCAGCAGAGCCGACAGGAATAGCAATCAGCCCCAGCATTTT.

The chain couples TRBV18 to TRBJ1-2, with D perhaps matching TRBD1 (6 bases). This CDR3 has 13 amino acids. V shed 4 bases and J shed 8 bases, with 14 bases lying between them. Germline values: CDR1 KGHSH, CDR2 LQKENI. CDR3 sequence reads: CASSRGGLEGYTF. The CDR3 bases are TGTGCCAGCTCACGTGGGGGCCTAGAAGGCTACACCTTC.

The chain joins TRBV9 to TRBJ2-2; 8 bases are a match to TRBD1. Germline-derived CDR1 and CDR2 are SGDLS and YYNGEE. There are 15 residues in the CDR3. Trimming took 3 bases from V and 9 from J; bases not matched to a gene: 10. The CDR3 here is CASSARDRSLRELFF. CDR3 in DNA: TGTGCCAGCAGCGCGCGGGACAGGTCCCTGAGGGAGCTGTTTTTT.

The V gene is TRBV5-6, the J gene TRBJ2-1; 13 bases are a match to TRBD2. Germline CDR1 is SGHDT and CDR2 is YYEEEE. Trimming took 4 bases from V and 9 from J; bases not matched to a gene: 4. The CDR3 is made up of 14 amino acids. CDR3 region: CASSTSGGAGEQFF. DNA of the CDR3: TGTGCCAGCAGCACTAGCGGGGGGGCCGGTGAGCAGTTCTTC.

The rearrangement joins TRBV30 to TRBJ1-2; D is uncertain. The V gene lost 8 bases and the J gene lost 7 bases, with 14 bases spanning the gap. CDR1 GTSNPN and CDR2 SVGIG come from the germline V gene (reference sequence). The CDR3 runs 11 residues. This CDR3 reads CAGHSGGGYTF. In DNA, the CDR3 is TGTGCCGGGCACTCGGGAGGTGGCTACACCTTC.

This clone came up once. The CDR3 region has the DNA TGTGCCAGCAGCTTAGGGAGGCGGCTAGCGGGGCTCACAGATACGCAGTATTTT. Protein: CASSLGRRLAGLTDTQYF. The chain recombines TRBV7-2 with TRBJ2-3; 9 nucleotides align to TRBD2. The CDR3 has 18 amino acids. Trimming at V came to 1 base and at J to 2 bases, leaving 10 bases not matched to a gene. Germline loops: CDR1 SGHTA, CDR2 FQGNSA.

Here the CDR3 DNA reads TGTGCCAGCAGCTTGGTAACGGGAGGGACGCAAGAGACCCAGTACTTC. Its protein product is CASSLVTGGTQETQYF. V gene TRBV5-5 combines with J gene TRBJ2-5; 8 positions match TRBD2. The CDR3 is 16 residues long. V lost 0 bases and J lost 2; bases outside the gene matches: 6. Germline V lookup: CDR1 SGHKS, CDR2 YYEKEE (reference sequence).

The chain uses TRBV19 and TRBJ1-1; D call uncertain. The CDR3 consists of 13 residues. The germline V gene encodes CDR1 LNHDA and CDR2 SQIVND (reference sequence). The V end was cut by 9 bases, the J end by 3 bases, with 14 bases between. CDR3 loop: CASQKDTYTEAFF. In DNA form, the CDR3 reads TGTGCCAGCCAGAAAGACACTTACACTGAAGCTTTCTTT.

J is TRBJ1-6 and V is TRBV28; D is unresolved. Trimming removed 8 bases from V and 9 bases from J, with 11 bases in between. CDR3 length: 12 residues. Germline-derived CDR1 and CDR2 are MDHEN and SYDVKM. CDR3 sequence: CASSLKSSPLHF. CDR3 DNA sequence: TGTGCCAGCTCCCTAAAGAGTTCACCCCTCCACTTT.

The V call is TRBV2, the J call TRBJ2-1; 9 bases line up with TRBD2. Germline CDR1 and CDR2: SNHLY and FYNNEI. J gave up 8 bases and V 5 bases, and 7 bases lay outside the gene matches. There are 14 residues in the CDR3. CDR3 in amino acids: CASSFGGGADEQFF. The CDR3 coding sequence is TGTGCCAGCAGTTTTGGCGGGGGGGCCGATGAGCAGTTCTTC.

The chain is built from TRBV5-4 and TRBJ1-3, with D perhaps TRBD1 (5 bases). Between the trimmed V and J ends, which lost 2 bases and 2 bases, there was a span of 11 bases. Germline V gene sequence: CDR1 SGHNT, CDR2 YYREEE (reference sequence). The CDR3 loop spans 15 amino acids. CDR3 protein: CASSFTEDTGNTIYF. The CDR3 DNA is TGTGCCAGCAGCTTTACAGAGGACACTGGAAACACCATATATTTT.

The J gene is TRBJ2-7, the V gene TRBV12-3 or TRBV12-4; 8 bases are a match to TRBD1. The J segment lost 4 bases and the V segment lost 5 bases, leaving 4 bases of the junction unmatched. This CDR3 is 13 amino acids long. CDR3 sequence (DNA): TGTGCCAGCAGTACCGGACAGGGATACGAGCAGTACTTC. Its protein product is CASSTGQGYEQYF.

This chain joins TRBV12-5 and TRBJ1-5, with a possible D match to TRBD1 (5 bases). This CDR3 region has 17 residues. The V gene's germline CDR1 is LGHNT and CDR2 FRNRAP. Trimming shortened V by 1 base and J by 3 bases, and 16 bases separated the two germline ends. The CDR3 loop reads CASGLAALGGDNQPQHF. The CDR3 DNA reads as TGTGCTAGTGGTTTGGCCGCCCTTGGGGGGGACAATCAGCCCCAGCATTTT.

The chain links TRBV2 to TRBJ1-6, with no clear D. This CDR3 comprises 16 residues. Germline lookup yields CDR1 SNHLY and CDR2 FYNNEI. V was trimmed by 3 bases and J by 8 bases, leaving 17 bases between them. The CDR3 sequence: CASSDARRQVDSPLHF. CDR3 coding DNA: TGTGCCAGCAGTGATGCCCGCAGGCAGGTCGATTCACCCCTCCACTTT.

This chain's CDR3 is CASSLRGLEAFF. The CDR3 bases are TGTGCCAGCAGCTTAAGGGGACTTGAAGCTTTCTTT. The chain is built from TRBV7-2 and TRBJ1-1; weak D call: TRBD1 (5 bases). CDR1 and CDR2 (germline): SGHTA, FQGNSA. Trimming removed 2 bases at V and 7 bases at J, with 8 bases between. There are 12 residues in the CDR3.

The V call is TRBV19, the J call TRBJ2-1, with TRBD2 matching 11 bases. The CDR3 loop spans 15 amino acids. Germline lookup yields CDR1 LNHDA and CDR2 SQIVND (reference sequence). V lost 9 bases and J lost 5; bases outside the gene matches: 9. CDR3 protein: CARWTSGLVHNEQFF. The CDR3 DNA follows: TGTGCCAGATGGACTAGCGGGCTCGTACACAATGAGCAGTTCTTC.

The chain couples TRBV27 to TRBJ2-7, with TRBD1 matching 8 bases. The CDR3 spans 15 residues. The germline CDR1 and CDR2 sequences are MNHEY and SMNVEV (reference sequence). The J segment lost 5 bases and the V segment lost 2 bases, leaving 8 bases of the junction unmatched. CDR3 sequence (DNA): TGTGCCAGCAGTTTACAGGACAGGGTTATCAACGAGCAGTACTTC. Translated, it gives CASSLQDRVINEQYF.

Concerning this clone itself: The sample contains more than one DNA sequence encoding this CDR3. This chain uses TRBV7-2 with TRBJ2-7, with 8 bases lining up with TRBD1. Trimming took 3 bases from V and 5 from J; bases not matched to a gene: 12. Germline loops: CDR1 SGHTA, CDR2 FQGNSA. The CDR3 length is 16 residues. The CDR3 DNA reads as TGTGCCAGCAGCTTGCCGGGACAGGCTTGGGGGAACGAGCAGTACTTC. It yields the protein CASSLPGQAWGNEQYF.

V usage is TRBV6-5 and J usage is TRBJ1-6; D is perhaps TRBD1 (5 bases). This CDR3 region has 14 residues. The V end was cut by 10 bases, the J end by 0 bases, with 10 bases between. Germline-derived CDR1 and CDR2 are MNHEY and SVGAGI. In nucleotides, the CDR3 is TGTGCCATCGGACAAGTCTCCTATAATTCACCCCTCCACTTT. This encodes CAIGQVSYNSPLHF.

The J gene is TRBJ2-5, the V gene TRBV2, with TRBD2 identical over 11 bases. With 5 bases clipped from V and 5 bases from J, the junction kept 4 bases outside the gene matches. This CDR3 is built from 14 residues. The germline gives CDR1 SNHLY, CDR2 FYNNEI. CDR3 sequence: CASSPTSGGETQYF. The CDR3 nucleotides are TGTGCCAGCAGTCCCACTAGCGGGGGTGAGACCCAGTACTTC. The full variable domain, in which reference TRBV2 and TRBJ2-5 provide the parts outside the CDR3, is EPEVTQTPSHQVTQMGQEVILRCVPISNHLYFYWYRQILGQKVEFLVSFYNNEISEKSEIFDDQFSVERPDGSNFTLKIRSTKLEDSAMYFCASSPTSGGETQYFGPGTRLLVL.

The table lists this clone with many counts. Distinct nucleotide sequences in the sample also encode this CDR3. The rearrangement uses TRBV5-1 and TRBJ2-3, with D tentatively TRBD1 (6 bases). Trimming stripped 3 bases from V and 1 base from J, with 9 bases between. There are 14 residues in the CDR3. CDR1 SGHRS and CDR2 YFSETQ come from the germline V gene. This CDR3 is CASSSQGGTDTQYF. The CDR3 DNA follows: TGCGCCAGCAGCTCACAGGGAGGCACAGATACGCAGTATTTT.